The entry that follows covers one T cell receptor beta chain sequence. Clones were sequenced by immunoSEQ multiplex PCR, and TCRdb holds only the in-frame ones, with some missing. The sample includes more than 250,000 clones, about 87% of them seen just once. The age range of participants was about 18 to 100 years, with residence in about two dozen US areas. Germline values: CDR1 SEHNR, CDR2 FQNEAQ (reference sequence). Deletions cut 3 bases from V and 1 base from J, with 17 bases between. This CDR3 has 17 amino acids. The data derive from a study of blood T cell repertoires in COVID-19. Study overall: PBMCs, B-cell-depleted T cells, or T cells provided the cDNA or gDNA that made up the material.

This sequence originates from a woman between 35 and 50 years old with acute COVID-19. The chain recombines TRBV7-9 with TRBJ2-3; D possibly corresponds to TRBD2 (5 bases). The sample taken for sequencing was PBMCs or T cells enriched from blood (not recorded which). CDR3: CASSFSPSFGGTDTQYF. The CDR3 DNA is TGTGCCAGCAGCTTCTCCCCCTCTTTCGGGGGCACAGATACGCAGTATTTT.